These 25 T cell receptor beta chains came from one sample sequenced in a study of T-cell memory formation after mild COVID-19. MiXCR, applied by TCRdb to the 5' RACE reads, yields one record per CDR3 protein. The repertoire has 95,000 to 110,000 distinct CDR3 sequences, 14% of them found once; the top ten carry 35% to 40%. The sample taken for sequencing was PBMCs or a T cell subset sorted from them (not recorded which). These receptors all stem from a young man who had mild COVID-19 (a few samples of this study predate the infection). Cell type and time point are not known.

The sample holds many counts of this clonotype. The chain links TRBV20-1 to TRBJ2-2; TRBD2 agrees at 10 bases. Germline CDR1 reads DFQATT; CDR2 reads SNEGSKA (reference sequence). The CDR3 loop spans 14 amino acids. The chain's CDR3 is CSAKRGGFTGELFF. CDR3 DNA: TGCAGCGCGAAGCGGGGGGGTTTTACCGGGGAGCTGTTTTTT.

This rearrangement joins TRBV6-5 to TRBJ1-2; D not certain. Trimming cost V 0 bases and J 4 bases, with 12 bases left between them. Per the germline V gene, CDR1 is MNHEY and CDR2 is SVGAGI. The CDR3 spans 15 residues. The CDR3 region has the DNA TGTGCCAGCAGTTACTCGTTAGCGGGTTTCTATGGCTACACCTTC. Residues: CASSYSLAGFYGYTF.

The sample holds many counts of this clonotype. V and J are TRBV11-2 and TRBJ2-5; D gene unclear. Germline V gene lookup returns CDR1 SGHAT and CDR2 FQNNGV. V lost 6 bases and J lost 1, with 9 bases in between. The CDR3 sequence is 13 residues long. The CDR3 sequence: CASRVATQETQYF. The DNA of the CDR3 is TGTGCCAGCAGAGTGGCGACCCAAGAGACCCAGTACTTC.

J is TRBJ1-1 and V is TRBV7-9; D not resolved. The CDR3 runs 16 residues. Germline V gene lookup returns CDR1 SEHNR and CDR2 FQNEAQ (reference sequence). V was shortened by 4 bases and J by 0 bases, with 15 bases between the two germline ends. DNA for the CDR3: TGTGCCAGCAGCTCCCCTGGGGAGCCGTTGAACACTGAAGCTTTCTTT. This codes for CASSSPGEPLNTEAFF. Full variable domain (missing parts from reference TRBV7-9 and TRBJ1-1): DTGVSQNPRHKITKRGQNVTFRCDPISEHNRLYWYRQTLGQGPEFLTYFQNEAQLEKSRLLSDRFSAERPKGSFSTLEIQRTEQGDSAMYLCASSSPGEPLNTEAFFGQGTRLTVV.

In this sample, this clonotype turned up a few times. The chain uses TRBV9 and TRBJ1-2; D remains unclear. V lost 1 base and J 7 bases, leaving 14 bases between the germline ends. Germline V gene sequence: CDR1 SGDLS, CDR2 YYNGEE. This CDR3 contains 14 residues. CDR3 nucleotide sequence: TGTGCCAGCAGCGTAACCGGGTCGTCGACTGGCTACACCTTC. Protein sequence: CASSVTGSSTGYTF.

There are a few counts of this clonotype. The CDR3 DNA sequence: TGTGCCCTCGCCTGTCTCAGCTCCTACAATGAGCAGTTCTTC. Translation: CALACLSSYNEQFF. The rearrangement joins TRBV11-1 to TRBJ2-1; D ambiguous. The V end lost 11 bases, the J end lost 0 bases, and 14 bases lay between the germline ends. The germline gives CDR1 SGHAT, CDR2 FQDESV (reference sequence). This CDR3 is built from 14 residues.

The chain links TRBV12-3 or TRBV12-4 to TRBJ1-1, with TRBD1 matching over 7 bases. There are 15 residues in the CDR3. With V trimmed by 5 bases and J by 6 bases, 12 bases remained unmatched. The chain's CDR3 is CASSLSGGRRSEAFF. In DNA, the CDR3 is TGTGCCAGCAGTCTCTCAGGGGGTCGGAGATCTGAAGCTTTCTTT.

This chain links TRBV6-5 with TRBJ2-7, with 7 bases aligning to TRBD1. This CDR3 is 13 amino acids long. The germline CDR1 and CDR2 sequences are MNHEY and SVGAGI. V trimming: 9 bases; J trimming: 0 bases; junction bases outside the gene matches: 5. CDR3 loop: CASSRQGSYEQYV. CDR3 in DNA: TGTGCCAGTAGCCGACAGGGCTCCTACGAGCAGTACGTC.

This clonotype was picked up a small number of times. V is TRBV12-3 or TRBV12-4 and J is TRBJ2-7; perhaps TRBD2 as D (5 bases). The CDR3 is made up of 14 amino acids. Between the trimmed V and J ends, which lost 0 bases and 2 bases, there was a span of 8 bases. DNA for the CDR3: TGTGCCAGCAGTTTAGCCCGGGATACCTACGAGCAGTACTTC. This codes for CASSLARDTYEQYF.

This chain connects TRBV12-3 or TRBV12-4 to TRBJ1-6; the D gene is possibly TRBD1 (6 bases). The length of the CDR3 is 16 residues. Trimming took 5 bases from V and 0 from J, leaving 11 bases between them. CDR3 protein: CASSPRGDSYNSPLHF. CDR3 bases: TGTGCCAGCAGTCCAAGGGGGGACTCCTATAATTCACCCCTCCACTTT.

This chain uses TRBV12-3 or TRBV12-4 with TRBJ2-7; TRBD2 matches at 8 bases. The CDR3 runs 13 residues. Germline trimming cut 3 bases from V and 6 bases from J; bases unmatched to any gene: 4. CDR3 DNA sequence: TGTGCCAGCAGTTTGTCCGGACTAGCCGAGCAGTACTTC. Protein sequence: CASSLSGLAEQYF.

This chain links TRBV18 with TRBJ2-3; D ambiguous. This CDR3 is built from 13 residues. V was trimmed by 7 bases and J by 3 bases, leaving 11 bases between them. Germline CDR1 reads KGHSH; CDR2 reads LQKENI. The CDR3 DNA sequence: TGTGCCAGCTACTCAGAGATTACAGATACGCAGTATTTT. Its translation is CASYSEITDTQYF.

This clonotype was seen only a few times. The chain uses TRBV28 and TRBJ1-1, with 7 bases lining up with TRBD1. V shed 6 bases, J shed 0 bases, and the junction held 10 bases outside the gene matches. Germline V lookup: CDR1 MDHEN, CDR2 SYDVKM. The CDR3 covers 16 residues. CDR3 DNA: TGTGCCAGCAGCCGTGTCAGGGGGGTCATGAACACTGAAGCTTTCTTT. Protein product: CASSRVRGVMNTEAFF.

This clonotype was detected only a few times. The rearrangement links TRBV6-5 to TRBJ1-2, with D unclear. Germline lookup yields CDR1 MNHEY and CDR2 SVGAGI. V was shortened by 2 bases and J by 8 bases, with 15 bases between the two germline ends. This CDR3 region has 14 residues. The CDR3 is CASSYGRAAKGYTF. For the CDR3, the DNA is TGTGCCAGCAGTTACGGTAGGGCAGCGAAAGGCTACACCTTC.

The gene calls are TRBV12-3 or TRBV12-4 and TRBJ2-7, with TRBD1 matching 9 bases. There are 16 residues in the CDR3. V lost 1 base to trimming and J lost 4 bases; unmatched junction nucleotides: 8. The CDR3, as DNA: TGTGCCAGCAGTTTAGTAGGGACAGGGTTGGATTACGAGCAGTACTTC. This sequence encodes CASSLVGTGLDYEQYF.

The rearrangement links TRBV21-1 to TRBJ2-7; TRBD1 is taken as the D call from the table, unchecked against the DNA. TRBV21-1 corresponds to a pseudogene. The CDR3 is made up of 14 amino acids. CDR3 DNA: TGTGCCAGCAGCAAAGTAACGGGGGTCCACGAGCAGTACGTC. This gives the protein CASSKVTGVHEQYV.

The chain couples TRBV4-1 to TRBJ1-1, with a possible D match to TRBD1 (6 bases). The CDR3 totals 14 residues. Trimming left V 3 bases short and J 6 bases short, with 14 bases between. CDR1 MGHRA and CDR2 YSYEKL come from the germline V gene. The CDR3 sequence is CASSQQTGGAEAFF. The CDR3 DNA follows: TGCGCCAGCAGCCAGCAGACGGGGGGCGCTGAAGCTTTCTTT.

This sequence joins TRBV9 and TRBJ1-2; D is undetermined. Trimming stripped 1 base from V and 7 bases from J, with 20 bases between. Germline CDR1 SGDLS, CDR2 YYNGEE. The CDR3 is made up of 16 amino acids. This CDR3 reads CASSVSSETKLSGYTF. The CDR3 bases are TGTGCCAGCAGCGTATCCTCCGAGACAAAACTATCTGGCTACACCTTC.

J is TRBJ1-2 and V is TRBV20-1; D possibly corresponds to TRBD1 (6 bases). The CDR3 is 13 amino acids. V dropped 2 bases and J dropped 4 bases, with 11 bases sitting between them. Germline V gene sequence: CDR1 DFQATT, CDR2 SNEGSKA (reference sequence). The CDR3 nucleotides read TGCAGTGCTAGAACCGGGACAAGCTATGGCTACACCTTC. Its protein product is CSARTGTSYGYTF.

The V call is TRBV29-1, the J call TRBJ2-7; no clear D. Germline-derived CDR1 and CDR2 are SQVTM and ANQGSEA. The CDR3 runs to 11 residues. Trimming shortened V by 6 bases and J by 3 bases, and 9 bases separated the two germline ends. This CDR3 reads CSVRDGYEQYV. The CDR3 nucleotides read TGCAGCGTGAGAGACGGCTACGAGCAGTACGTC.

A few counts support this clonotype. This chain uses TRBV12-3 or TRBV12-4 with TRBJ2-6; tentative D call: TRBD2 (5 bases). V was clipped by 5 bases and J by 0 bases, with 14 bases between them. The CDR3 extends over 17 amino acids. CDR3 coding DNA: TGTGCCAGCAGTACGAGAGGACTCAGCTCTGGGGCCAACGTCCTGACTTTC. Translation gives CASSTRGLSSGANVLTF.

This clonotype has only a few counts. The rearrangement links TRBV10-2 to TRBJ1-1, with a weak D call TRBD1 (6 bases). V lost 4 bases and J 1 base, leaving 7 bases between the germline ends. The CDR3 has 13 amino acids. Germline V lookup: CDR1 WSHSY, CDR2 SAAADI. CDR3 protein: CASSGGANTEAFF. The DNA for the CDR3 is TGCGCCAGCAGTGGGGGGGCGAACACTGAAGCTTTCTTT.

The genes are TRBV4-1 and TRBJ1-2, with TRBD1 matching 8 bases. CDR1 is MGHRA and CDR2 is YSYEKL in the germline V gene. This CDR3 has 14 residues. J gave up 7 bases and V 2 bases, and 6 bases lay outside the gene matches. The CDR3 region is CASSQQGALPGYTF. CDR3 coding DNA: TGCGCCAGCAGCCAACAGGGGGCCCTGCCTGGCTACACCTTC.

Only a few counts were recorded for this clonotype. The rearrangement links TRBV7-6 to TRBJ2-2; 7 bases align to TRBD1. V lost 2 bases and J lost 5; bases outside the gene matches: 11. Germline lookup yields CDR1 SGHVS and CDR2 FNYEAQ. This CDR3 is 17 amino acids long. The CDR3 DNA follows: TGTGCCAGCAGCTTAAAGGGGGCCTTTAAAGGGACCGGGGAGCTGTTTTTT. This translates into CASSLKGAFKGTGELFF.

This chain uses TRBV29-1 with TRBJ2-7, with D possibly being TRBD1 (6 bases). The CDR3 spans 12 residues. V was pared by 7 bases and J by 6 bases, with 16 bases between. Germline CDR1 SQVTM, CDR2 ANQGSEA. Here the CDR3 reads CSAKDQGFEQYF. The CDR3 DNA sequence: TGCAGCGCTAAAGACCAGGGGTTCGAGCAGTACTTC.